Sequencing of this T cell receptor beta chain was carried out in a study of CD8 T cells in ankylosing spondylitis. This clonotype was seen many times. What it binds is not known. TCRdb ran MiXCR on the 5' RACE reads and lists one entry per CDR3 protein. Here the sample spans 150,000 to 200,000 distinct CDR3 sequences, roughly 18% being singletons. Study-level findings and limits: Disease-linked clones were reportedly significantly enriched in matched ankylosing spondylitis synovial fluid.

Germline values: CDR1 LGHDT, CDR2 YNNKEL (reference sequence). V shed 5 bases and J 12 bases; nucleotides not matched to a gene: 14. The CDR3 sequence is 15 residues long. This TCR derives from a male donor aged 10 to 35 with ankylosing spondylitis or in good health (not recorded which). Sequencing used blood, either unsorted or a sorted T cell fraction (not recorded which). The J gene is TRBJ2-1, the V gene TRBV3-1, with TRBD2 matching over 9 bases. The CDR3 reads CASSSRGKREVSQFF. In DNA form, the CDR3 reads TGTGCCAGCAGCTCCCGGGGTAAGCGGGAGGTCTCGCAGTTCTTC.